A single sample is the source of the 16 T cell receptor beta chains below, sequenced in a study of human thymus T cells. Using immunoSEQ multiplex PCR, the repertoire was profiled, and TCRdb retains in-frame clones only, with some absent. The sample shows some 78,000 clones, just over 95% of them seen only once. The thymus tissue came from resections taken during corrective heart surgery. Sequencing was carried out using thymus tissue. Receptor source: a boy younger than two with a congenital heart defect but otherwise immunologically healthy.

This clone has only a few counts. The rearrangement uses TRBV7-6 and TRBJ1-5; no clear D. The CDR3 totals 12 residues. Germline V gene lookup returns CDR1 SGHVS and CDR2 FNYEAQ. Trimming removed 0 bases at V and 6 bases at J, with 3 bases between. CDR3 residues: CASSLAGQPQHF. The CDR3, as DNA: TGTGCCAGCAGCTTAGCTGGTCAGCCCCAGCATTTT.

The chain is built from TRBV19 and TRBJ2-3, with TRBD2 matching 9 bases. This CDR3 is built from 19 residues. V shed 2 bases, J shed 3 bases, and the junction held 15 bases outside the gene matches. Germline lookup yields CDR1 LNHDA and CDR2 SQIVND (reference sequence). CDR3 nucleotide sequence: TGTGCCAGTAGTATACGGAGTAGCGGGGGTCGTGGGGCGACAGATACGCAGTATTTT. This sequence encodes CASSIRSSGGRGATDTQYF.

In DNA form, the CDR3 reads TGTGCCAGCAGGCTGCAAAGGGAGTATGGCTACACCTTC. Protein: CASRLQREYGYTF. The V call is TRBV21-1, the J call TRBJ1-2. TRBV21-1 is flagged as a pseudogene. The CDR3 is 13 residues long.

This chain links TRBV28 with TRBJ2-7; TRBD2 matches 11 bases. Germline V gene sequence: CDR1 MDHEN, CDR2 SYDVKM. Trimming at V came to 5 bases and at J to 2 bases, leaving 11 bases not matched to a gene. The CDR3 is 17 amino acids. CDR3 in amino acids: CASSHKLLAGGTYEQYF. As DNA, the CDR3 is TGTGCCAGCAGTCATAAGCTCTTAGCGGGAGGGACCTACGAGCAGTACTTC.

The chain is built from TRBV9 and TRBJ1-3; no clear D. Looked up from germline, CDR1 is SGDLS and CDR2 is YYNGEE. Trimming shortened V by 0 bases and J by 2 bases, and 15 bases separated the two germline ends. The CDR3 has 17 residues. The CDR3 region is CASSVDERSRPGNTIYF. CDR3 nucleotide sequence: TGTGCCAGCAGCGTAGATGAGAGGTCAAGGCCTGGAAACACCATATATTTT.

The rearrangement uses TRBV6-4 and TRBJ1-2; 10 bases match TRBD1. With V trimmed by 10 bases and J by 3 bases, 17 bases remained unmatched. The CDR3 is made up of 17 amino acids. Germline CDR1 MRHNA, CDR2 SNTAGT. The CDR3 loop reads CATRNRDRGREDYGYTF. In nucleotides, the CDR3 is TGTGCCACCCGAAACCGGGACAGGGGAAGGGAAGACTATGGCTACACCTTC.

This chain links TRBV28 with TRBJ1-2; no clear D gene. CDR3 length: 13 residues. The V end was cut by 2 bases, the J end by 13 bases, with 17 bases between. Germline assignment: CDR1 MDHEN and CDR2 SYDVKM. DNA of the CDR3: TGTGCCAGCAGTTTACCCCCTCTTAGTAATCGCACCTTC. It translates to CASSLPPLSNRTF.

This clone was counted once. The rearrangement joins TRBV19 to TRBJ2-5, with 7 bases aligning to TRBD1. Trimming at V came to 5 bases and at J to 7 bases, leaving 10 bases not matched to a gene. The CDR3 contains 14 residues. Germline V gene sequence: CDR1 LNHDA, CDR2 SQIVND (reference sequence). This chain's CDR3 is CASSPRQGSGTQYF. The CDR3 nucleotides read TGTGCCAGTAGTCCCCGACAGGGAAGTGGGACCCAGTACTTC. The variable domain in full, with the rest retrieved from reference TRBV19 and TRBJ2-5, is DGGITQSPKYLFRKEGQNVTLSCEQNLNHDAMYWYRQDPGQGLRLIYYSQIVNDFQKGDIAEGYSVSREKKESFPLTVTSAQKNPTAFYLCASSPRQGSGTQYFGPGTRLLVL.

The CDR3 DNA reads as TGCAGCGTTGACGGACTAGCGGTTCAGGCCCAAGAGACCCAGTACTTC. It codes for CSVDGLAVQAQETQYF. This rearrangement joins TRBV29-1 to TRBJ2-5; 10 positions match TRBD2. In germline, CDR1 is SQVTM, CDR2 ANQGSEA. Trimming cost V 3 bases and J 1 base; bases outside gene matches: 8. CDR3 length: 16 amino acids.

The chain links TRBV9 to TRBJ2-7, with D hard to call. The V and J ends lost 6 bases and 1 base respectively, with 23 bases between them. The CDR3 loop spans 17 amino acids. Germline CDR1 SGDLS, CDR2 YYNGEE. The chain's CDR3 is CASTTELWASRSYEQYF. The CDR3 bases are TGTGCCAGCACCACAGAACTCTGGGCCTCCCGTTCCTACGAGCAGTACTTC. Full variable domain (remainder filled in from reference TRBV9 and TRBJ2-7): DSGVTQTPKHLITATGQRVTLRCSPRSGDLSVYWYQQSLDQGLQFLIQYYNGEERAKGNILERFSAQQFPDLHSELNLSSLELGDSALYFCASTTELWASRSYEQYFGPGTRLTVT.

This clone is a singleton in its sample. V gene TRBV5-1 combines with J gene TRBJ2-7, with 8 bases lining up with TRBD2. The CDR3 runs 15 residues. The J segment lost 2 bases and the V segment lost 2 bases, leaving 6 bases of the junction unmatched. Per germline, CDR1 SGHRS and CDR2 YFSETQ. This chain's CDR3 is CASSFTSGPTYEQYF. CDR3 bases: TGCGCCAGCAGCTTCACTAGCGGACCAACCTACGAGCAGTACTTC.

This chain connects TRBV7-2 to TRBJ1-2; D is ambiguous. V was clipped by 5 bases and J by 5 bases, with 12 bases between them. The CDR3 is 13 amino acids. Germline CDR1 SGHTA, CDR2 FQGNSA. CDR3 bases: TGTGCCAGCAGCCGAACCCCAGATTATGGCTACACCTTC. Its protein is CASSRTPDYGYTF.

This clone was counted a single time. DNA of the CDR3: TGTGCCAGTAGGACAGGGTTATTCTCTGGAAACACCATATATTTT. Protein sequence: CASRTGLFSGNTIYF. J is TRBJ1-3 and V is TRBV19, with 7 bases aligning to TRBD1. J lost 0 bases, V lost 6 bases, and 5 bases had no gene match. The CDR3 contains 15 residues. CDR1 and CDR2 (germline): LNHDA, SQIVND (reference sequence).

J is TRBJ1-2 and V is TRBV11-2; D call uncertain. The germline V gene has CDR1 SGHAT and CDR2 FQNNGV. Trimming took 5 bases from V and 1 from J, leaving 14 bases between them. The length of the CDR3 is 15 residues. CDR3 amino acids: CASSPHLASNYGYTF. The DNA of the CDR3 is TGTGCCAGCAGCCCCCATTTAGCCAGTAACTATGGCTACACCTTC.

The CDR3 coding sequence is TGTGCCAGCAGCCCGACTACACCCTCCTACAATGAGCAGTTCTTC. This sequence encodes CASSPTTPSYNEQFF. The chain couples TRBV4-2 to TRBJ2-1, with a tentative D call TRBD2 (5 bases). The CDR3 is 15 amino acids. The germline V and J ends were trimmed by 4 bases and 0 bases, with 10 bases remaining between them. Germline V gene data show CDR1 as LGHNA and CDR2 as YNFKEQ.

This chain joins TRBV27 and TRBJ1-1, with D perhaps matching TRBD1 (5 bases). V was clipped by 0 bases and J by 3 bases, with 20 bases between them. The CDR3 is made up of 18 amino acids. Germline values: CDR1 MNHEY, CDR2 SMNVEV (reference sequence). The chain's CDR3 is CASSLSPTRWGRDTEAFF. CDR3 DNA: TGTGCCAGCAGTTTATCCCCCACCCGTTGGGGGAGGGACACTGAAGCTTTCTTT.